Following are 30 T cell receptor beta chains from one sample sequenced in a study of blood T cell repertoires in COVID-19. The data were produced by immunoSEQ multiplex PCR, yet TCRdb's version contains in-frame clones alone and is incomplete. The sample holds around 97,000 clones, around 90% seen once. Sequencing was done on a sample of peripheral blood. These receptors were obtained from a human donor in a cohort sampled during active COVID-19.

The V and J genes are TRBV9 and TRBJ1-6; maybe TRBD1 (5 bases). Trimming shortened V by 1 base and J by 5 bases, and 10 bases separated the two germline ends. From germline, CDR1 is SGDLS and CDR2 YYNGEE. This CDR3 is 15 amino acids long. The CDR3 loop is CASSVSARDNSPLHF. The DNA for the CDR3 is TGTGCCAGCAGCGTATCTGCCAGGGATAATTCACCCCTCCACTTT.

The chain joins TRBV7-2 to TRBJ2-7; no definite D call. The ends were cut back, 1 base at V and 3 bases at J, with 16 bases in the middle. The CDR3 covers 16 residues. Per the germline V gene, CDR1 is SGHTA and CDR2 is FQGNSA. For the CDR3, the DNA is TGTGCCAGCAGCTTAGTCCGGCTCCGGGTAAACTACGAGCAGTACTTC. This encodes CASSLVRLRVNYEQYF.

This chain connects TRBV27 to TRBJ1-3; D call uncertain. Germline V gene sequence: CDR1 MNHEY, CDR2 SMNVEV (reference sequence). The germline V and J ends were trimmed by 3 bases and 0 bases, with 15 bases remaining between them. The CDR3 runs 17 residues. The CDR3 region is CASSFFDTSSSGNTIYF. CDR3 coding DNA: TGTGCCAGCAGTTTCTTTGACACCTCAAGCTCTGGAAACACCATATATTTT.

This clone was counted once. The genes are TRBV5-5 and TRBJ1-2; 7 bases line up with TRBD1. Per germline, CDR1 SGHKS and CDR2 YYEKEE (reference sequence). The CDR3 loop spans 13 amino acids. The trim removed 5 bases at V and 3 bases at J, leaving 4 bases unmatched. The DNA of the CDR3 is TGTGCCAGCAGTCGAACAGGGGACTATGGCTACACCTTC. It encodes CASSRTGDYGYTF.

This clone has just a few counts. This chain joins TRBV28 and TRBJ2-5; no clear D. The CDR3 runs to 13 residues. Trimming took 7 bases from V and 2 from J, leaving 11 bases between them. Germline assignment: CDR1 MDHEN and CDR2 SYDVKM. The CDR3 sequence is CASISRVQETQYF. CDR3 DNA: TGTGCCAGCATTTCCCGCGTGCAAGAGACCCAGTACTTC.

This clone has just a few counts. The chain recombines TRBV20-1 with TRBJ1-5; no definite D call. The ends were cut back, 3 bases at V and 0 bases at J, with 9 bases in the middle. Germline values: CDR1 DFQATT, CDR2 SNEGSKA (reference sequence). The CDR3 runs 14 residues. The CDR3 DNA reads TGCAGTGCTAGTCGTAGTCATAGCAATCAGCCCCAGCATTTT. It specifies CSASRSHSNQPQHF.

The chain couples TRBV5-6 to TRBJ1-5; D perhaps matches TRBD1 (5 bases). This CDR3 is built from 15 residues. Germline CDR1 SGHDT, CDR2 YYEEEE. V was shortened by 4 bases and J by 2 bases, with 13 bases between the two germline ends. The CDR3 DNA reads as TGTGCCAGCAGCCGGGGGGGTAAAGGCAATCAGCCCCAGCATTTT. This sequence encodes CASSRGGKGNQPQHF. The full variable domain, in which reference TRBV5-6 and TRBJ1-5 provide the parts outside the CDR3, is DAGVTQSPTHLIKTRGQQVTLRCSPKSGHDTVSWYQQALGQGPQFIFQYYEEEERQRGNFPDRFSGHQFPNYSSELNVNALLLGDSALYLCASSRGGKGNQPQHFGDGTRLSIL.

The rearrangement links TRBV10-1 to TRBJ2-4; 9 bases agree with TRBD1. Germline V lookup: CDR1 WNHNN, CDR2 SYGVQD (reference sequence). Trimming took 6 bases from V and 6 from J; bases not matched to a gene: 6. CDR3 length equals 14 residues. DNA of the CDR3: TGCGCCAGCAGCACAGGGGGCGCTGGAAACATTCAGTACTTC. This codes for CASSTGGAGNIQYF.

The chain uses TRBV7-9 and TRBJ1-4; D is unresolved. Germline V gene sequence: CDR1 SEHNR, CDR2 FQNEAQ (reference sequence). The V end lost 7 bases, the J end lost 8 bases, and 8 bases lay between the germline ends. The CDR3 runs to 11 residues. This CDR3 reads CASTPGEKLFF. The CDR3 DNA reads TGTGCCAGCACGCCGGGGGAAAAACTGTTTTTT.

This clone came up once. The V call is TRBV5-4, the J call TRBJ2-1; D is unclear. Trimming removed 0 bases at V and 7 bases at J, with 8 bases between. The CDR3 covers 13 residues. The germline CDR1 and CDR2 sequences are SGHNT and YYREEE (reference sequence). CDR3 residues: CASSLGSYNEQFF. The CDR3 coding sequence is TGTGCCAGCAGCTTGGGTAGTTATAATGAGCAGTTCTTC.

The chain joins TRBV13 to TRBJ2-1, with TRBD2 identical over 8 bases. CDR3 length: 15 residues. Germline V gene lookup returns CDR1 PRHDT and CDR2 FYEKMQ (reference sequence). Trimming cost V 2 bases and J 4 bases; bases outside gene matches: 4. The CDR3 DNA is TGTGCCAGCAGCTTATTCGGGACTAGGTACAATGAGCAGTTCTTC. It specifies CASSLFGTRYNEQFF.

The rearrangement uses TRBV6-2 or TRBV6-3 and TRBJ2-7, with D tentatively TRBD1 (6 bases). Germline V lookup: CDR1 MNHEY, CDR2 SVGEGT. The V and J ends lost 2 bases and 0 bases respectively, with 14 bases between them. The CDR3 has 16 amino acids. The CDR3: CASSYLSGVLSYEQYF. CDR3 DNA: TGTGCCAGCAGTTACCTGTCAGGGGTCCTCTCCTACGAGCAGTACTTC.

This clone was seen once. The V gene is TRBV5-4, the J gene TRBJ2-4; D perhaps matches TRBD1 (6 bases). The CDR3 is 16 amino acids. Per germline, CDR1 SGHNT and CDR2 YYREEE (reference sequence). V was cut by 0 bases and J by 0 bases, with 10 bases left in between. Here the CDR3 reads CASSLGAGVAKNIQYF. The CDR3 region has the DNA TGTGCCAGCAGCTTGGGGGCAGGGGTAGCCAAAAACATTCAGTACTTC. The whole variable domain, remainder taken from reference TRBV5-4 and TRBJ2-4, is ETGVTQSPTHLIKTRGQQVTLRCSSQSGHNTVSWYQQALGQGPQFIFQYYREEENGRGNFPPRFSGLQFPNYSSELNVNALELDDSALYLCASSLGAGVAKNIQYFGAGTRLSVL.

The rearrangement uses TRBV11-2 and TRBJ1-2; TRBD1 is a possible D gene (5 bases). V lost 3 bases to trimming and J lost 8 bases, with 13 bases between them. CDR3 length: 13 amino acids. Germline values: CDR1 SGHAT, CDR2 FQNNGV. CDR3: CASSFGFRVGYTF. For the CDR3, the DNA is TGTGCCAGCAGCTTTGGTTTCAGGGTAGGCTACACCTTC.

The table lists this clone with a count of one. The chain joins TRBV7-2 to TRBJ2-5, with TRBD1 identical over 8 bases. Germline values: CDR1 SGHTA, CDR2 FQGNSA. This CDR3 comprises 16 residues. V shed 7 bases, J shed 4 bases, and the junction held 14 bases outside the gene matches. The CDR3 protein is CASTEPSQGARETQYF. The CDR3 nucleotides read TGTGCCAGCACCGAACCATCGCAGGGGGCGAGAGAGACCCAGTACTTC.

This clone was seen only a few times. The rearrangement uses TRBV19 and TRBJ1-4; D might be TRBD1 (6 bases). Trimming left V 5 bases short and J 3 bases short, with 10 bases between. The CDR3 runs 14 residues. Germline lookup yields CDR1 LNHDA and CDR2 SQIVND (reference sequence). Here the CDR3 DNA reads TGTGCCAGTAGTCGAAGACAGGCTAATGAAAAACTGTTTTTT. Protein product: CASSRRQANEKLFF.

CDR3 bases: TGTGCCAGTAGTGGTCGGACAGCCAAGAACACTGAAGCTTTCTTT. Protein sequence: CASSGRTAKNTEAFF. V is TRBV19 and J is TRBJ1-1; possible D gene TRBD1, 6 bases. Trimming removed 5 bases from V and 1 base from J, with 14 bases in between. The CDR3 loop spans 15 amino acids. CDR1 and CDR2 from the germline V gene are LNHDA and SQIVND (reference sequence).

Here the CDR3 reads CASSYRYLSYEQYF. The CDR3, as DNA: TGTGCCAGTAGTTACAGGTATCTCTCCTACGAGCAGTACTTC. The chain employs TRBV19 and TRBJ2-7; D is possibly TRBD1 (5 bases). This CDR3 comprises 14 residues. Germline assignment: CDR1 LNHDA and CDR2 SQIVND (reference sequence). With 5 bases removed from V and 0 bases from J, the gap between germline ends came to 11 bases.

The chain recombines TRBV5-1 with TRBJ2-3; 8 bases are shared with TRBD1. V was clipped by 5 bases and J by 2 bases; unmatched bases: 7. Germline V gene lookup returns CDR1 SGHRS and CDR2 YFSETQ. The CDR3 totals 15 residues. The CDR3 protein is CASSSTGALTDTQYF. In DNA form, the CDR3 reads TGCGCCAGCAGTTCGACAGGGGCCCTCACAGATACGCAGTATTTT.

CDR3 residues: CASSLRPMTGEGYTF. The CDR3 nucleotides are TGCGCCAGCAGCTTGAGACCTATGACAGGGGAGGGCTACACCTTC. The chain joins TRBV5-1 to TRBJ1-2; 8 bases are a match to TRBD1. CDR3 length equals 15 residues. CDR1 and CDR2 from the germline V gene are SGHRS and YFSETQ. Trimming took 1 base from V and 8 from J; bases not matched to a gene: 10.

This clone was seen only a few times. The chain employs TRBV19 and TRBJ1-6, with D possibly TRBD1 on 5 matching bases. Trimming stripped 6 bases from V and 14 bases from J, with 17 bases between. CDR1 LNHDA and CDR2 SQIVND come from the germline V gene (reference sequence). The CDR3 loop spans 13 amino acids. The CDR3: CASRDMVFMSLHF. CDR3 nucleotides: TGTGCCAGTAGGGACATGGTATTTATGTCCCTCCACTTT.

This chain joins TRBV6-2 or TRBV6-3 and TRBJ2-3; maybe TRBD1 (5 bases). The CDR3 is made up of 15 amino acids. Germline assignment: CDR1 MNHEY and CDR2 SVGEGT. Trimming took off 5 bases at V and 0 bases at J, with 12 bases between the two ends. CDR3 coding DNA: TGTGCCAGCAGTCTGACAGCACTCAGCACAGATACGCAGTATTTT. Protein sequence: CASSLTALSTDTQYF.

The rearrangement links TRBV10-1 to TRBJ1-1; D remains ambiguous. Germline values: CDR1 WNHNN, CDR2 SYGVQD (reference sequence). Trimming pared 5 bases from V and 2 bases from J, leaving 21 bases between. The CDR3 sequence is 17 residues long. CDR3 nucleotide sequence: TGCGCCAGCAGTCGTCTTCGAGGGCAGCCAACAAACACTGAAGCTTTCTTT. It is translated as CASSRLRGQPTNTEAFF.

The genes are TRBV19 and TRBJ1-3, with a weak D call TRBD1 (5 bases). The V and J ends lost 6 bases and 3 bases respectively, with 18 bases between them. The CDR3 runs 16 residues. Germline CDR1 reads LNHDA; CDR2 reads SQIVND (reference sequence). CDR3 nucleotide sequence: TGTGCCAGTAGAACCTCCAGGGTTGGTGGTGGAAACACCATATATTTT. Amino acid sequence: CASRTSRVGGGNTIYF.

The chain has TRBV6-5 and TRBJ2-1; 9 bases are a match to TRBD2. CDR3 size: 16 residues. The junction had 4 bases not matched to a gene; V was cut back by 0 bases and J by 4 bases. Germline CDR1 reads MNHEY; CDR2 reads SVGAGI. This CDR3 reads CASSYSKTSGYNEQFF. The CDR3 coding sequence is TGTGCCAGCAGTTACTCGAAGACTAGCGGTTACAATGAGCAGTTCTTC.

J is TRBJ1-5 and V is TRBV27; no clear D gene. Germline V gene data show CDR1 as MNHEY and CDR2 as SMNVEV (reference sequence). This CDR3 has 16 amino acids. Deletions cut 1 base from V and 2 bases from J, with 12 bases between. The CDR3 spells CASSLFGGVGNQPQHF. The CDR3 DNA is TGTGCCAGCAGTTTATTCGGTGGTGTAGGCAATCAGCCCCAGCATTTT.

V usage is TRBV2 and J usage is TRBJ2-1; 7 nucleotides match TRBD2. The CDR3 totals 16 residues. Per germline, CDR1 SNHLY and CDR2 FYNNEI. V was pared by 5 bases and J by 5 bases, with 12 bases of the junction left unmatched. In DNA form, the CDR3 reads TGTGCCAGCAGTTTAGCATCGCCGGGAGGTGACAATGAGCAGTTCTTC. It encodes CASSLASPGGDNEQFF.

The chain carries TRBV6-5 and TRBJ1-5; D not certain. This CDR3 is built from 15 residues. The V and J ends lost 6 bases and 6 bases respectively, with 18 bases between them. The germline V gene has CDR1 MNHEY and CDR2 SVGAGI. CDR3 loop: CASSQSALTRQPQHF. As DNA, the CDR3 is TGTGCCAGCAGCCAATCCGCTCTAACGCGTCAGCCCCAGCATTTT.

This clone was seen once. The chain couples TRBV29-1 to TRBJ1-1; D is perhaps TRBD1 (5 bases). From germline, CDR1 is SQVTM and CDR2 ANQGSEA. V was cut by 1 base and J by 1 base, with 13 bases left in between. This CDR3 spans 15 amino acids. The CDR3 DNA reads as TGCAGCGTTGAAGTGGGGTTTGGGGCGAACACTGAAGCTTTCTTT. Encoded protein: CSVEVGFGANTEAFF.

The chain joins TRBV4-3 to TRBJ1-4; D may be TRBD1 (5 bases). Between the trimmed V and J ends, which lost 0 bases and 7 bases, there was a span of 15 bases. Germline V lookup: CDR1 LGHNA, CDR2 YSLEER. The CDR3 consists of 16 residues. CDR3 coding DNA: TGCGCCAGCAGCCAAGATATCGGGGCGGGGAGTGAAAAACTGTTTTTT. Translating it yields CASSQDIGAGSEKLFF.